The 18 T cell receptor beta chains listed next were all sequenced from one sample in a study of T cells in localized non-small cell lung cancer. The repertoire was sequenced with immunoSEQ multiplex PCR; TCRdb's copy has only in-frame clones and lacks some. The table shows a few thousand clones, with about 30% occurring only once. Sequences were derived from normal lung tissue next to the tumor, sampled before any cancer treatment. The receptors originated from a man aged 40 to 70 with stage I lung adenocarcinoma.

This clone was found a few times. This sequence joins TRBV6-8 and TRBJ2-1; a weak D match, TRBD2 (6 bases). Between the trimmed V and J ends, which lost 8 bases and 6 bases, there was a span of 14 bases. The CDR3 is made up of 13 amino acids. Germline V gene lookup returns CDR1 MNHGY and CDR2 SAAAGT. This CDR3 reads CASSRDFPNEQFF. As DNA, the CDR3 is TGTGCCAGCTCTCGGGACTTCCCCAATGAGCAGTTCTTC.

The CDR3 DNA reads as TGTGCCAGCAGCCAGAGGACAGGCTCCGTTCATGGCTACACCTTC. Protein product: CASSQRTGSVHGYTF. The J gene is TRBJ1-2, the V gene TRBV11-3; TRBD1 matches 7 bases. The germline V gene encodes CDR1 SGHNT and CDR2 YENEEA. The CDR3 length is 15 residues. V shed 5 bases, J shed 6 bases, and the junction held 12 bases outside the gene matches. Supplemented by reference TRBV11-3 and TRBJ1-2, the full variable domain reads EAGVVQSPRYKIIEKKQPVAFWCNPISGHNTLYWYLQNLGQGPELLIRYENEEAVDDSQLPKDRFSAERLKGVDSTLKIQPAELGDSAVYLCASSQRTGSVHGYTFGSGTRLTVV.

Within the sample, this clone is medium-sized. The chain couples TRBV11-3 to TRBJ2-5, with D hard to call. The CDR3 covers 14 residues. The V gene's germline CDR1 is SGHNT and CDR2 YENEEA. V lost 3 bases and J lost 8, with 16 bases in between. The CDR3 loop reads CASSFPTPLETQYF. The CDR3 DNA reads TGTGCCAGCAGCTTCCCTACCCCGTTAGAAACCCAGTACTTC. The whole variable domain, remainder taken from reference TRBV11-3 and TRBJ2-5, is EAGVVQSPRYKIIEKKQPVAFWCNPISGHNTLYWYLQNLGQGPELLIRYENEEAVDDSQLPKDRFSAERLKGVDSTLKIQPAELGDSAVYLCASSFPTPLETQYFGPGTRLLVL.

This rearrangement joins TRBV28 to TRBJ1-4; D is ambiguous. This CDR3 comprises 14 residues. The V end was cut by 2 bases, the J end by 8 bases, with 12 bases between. In germline, CDR1 is MDHEN, CDR2 SYDVKM. CDR3 nucleotide sequence: TGTGCCAGCAGTTTACTTGGGAGCGGCGAAAAACTGTTTTTT. This gives the protein CASSLLGSGEKLFF.

This clone appeared a few times. The chain joins TRBV28 to TRBJ2-1; 8 nucleotides align to TRBD2. Germline V CDR1 and CDR2: MDHEN, SYDVKM. The CDR3 runs to 19 residues. V was pared by 6 bases and J by 3 bases, with 19 bases of the junction left unmatched. In DNA, the CDR3 is TGTGCCAGCAGCCCTGGGAGCGGGAGTGGGCTCGAACTCTACAATGAGCAGTTCTTC. The encoded protein is CASSPGSGSGLELYNEQFF.

The chain recombines TRBV28 with TRBJ2-7; 12 bases line up with TRBD1. The trim removed 3 bases at V and 4 bases at J, leaving 7 bases unmatched. CDR1 is MDHEN and CDR2 is SYDVKM in the germline V gene. CDR3 length: 16 amino acids. The CDR3 loop reads CASSFVGQGAGYEQYF. The CDR3 DNA follows: TGTGCCAGCAGTTTTGTGGGACAGGGGGCCGGGTACGAGCAGTACTTC.

This clone was counted between two and nine times. This rearrangement joins TRBV6-8 to TRBJ1-1; 7 nucleotides line up with TRBD1. J gave up 0 bases and V 6 bases, and 4 bases lay outside the gene matches. Germline V CDR1 and CDR2: MNHGY, SAAAGT. This CDR3 contains 14 residues. The CDR3 coding sequence is TGTGCCAGCAGCTGGGACAGAATGAACACTGAAGCTTTCTTT. It specifies CASSWDRMNTEAFF.

This clone has a handful of counts. The chain carries TRBV9 and TRBJ2-5; the D gene is possibly TRBD1 (6 bases). Trimming pared 5 bases from V and 2 bases from J, leaving 16 bases between. Germline lookup yields CDR1 SGDLS and CDR2 YYNGEE. This CDR3 is 15 amino acids long. CDR3 in DNA: TGTGCCAGCAGTGCCGACAGGAGGACACAAGAGACCCAGTACTTC. Residues: CASSADRRTQETQYF.

The V gene is TRBV25-1, the J gene TRBJ1-5; no clear D. The germline V gene encodes CDR1 MGHDK and CDR2 SYGVNS. The CDR3 length is 13 residues. The V end lost 0 bases, the J end lost 10 bases, and 10 bases lay between the germline ends. The CDR3 sequence: CASSEYVGSPQHF. CDR3 bases: TGTGCCAGCAGTGAATATGTCGGAAGCCCCCAGCATTTT. The variable domain in full, with the rest retrieved from reference TRBV25-1 and TRBJ1-5, is EADIYQTPRYLVIGTGKKITLECSQTMGHDKMYWYQQDPGMELHLIHYSYGVNSTEKGDLSSESTVSRIRTEHFPLTLESARPSHTSQYLCASSEYVGSPQHFGDGTRLSIL.

This clone has a single count. The rearrangement links TRBV28 to TRBJ1-5; 9 bases fit TRBD1. CDR1 is MDHEN and CDR2 is SYDVKM in the germline V gene. The CDR3 has 14 amino acids. J was trimmed by 4 bases and V by 11 bases; bases with no gene match: 9. The CDR3 bases are TGTGCCGGAAAGAGGGACAGGGTTAATCAGCCCCAGCATTTT. Translating it yields CAGKRDRVNQPQHF.

The chain carries TRBV19 and TRBJ2-2; 9 nucleotides align to TRBD1. This CDR3 contains 15 residues. V gave up 6 bases and J gave up 0 bases; unmatched junction bases: 2. Per germline, CDR1 LNHDA and CDR2 SQIVND (reference sequence). The CDR3 sequence is CASRRDRANTGELFF. The CDR3 nucleotides are TGTGCCAGTAGAAGGGACAGGGCGAACACCGGGGAGCTGTTTTTT.

The chain couples TRBV19 to TRBJ1-5; TRBD1 is a possible D gene (6 bases). The CDR3 runs 13 residues. The germline CDR1 and CDR2 sequences are LNHDA and SQIVND (reference sequence). V shed 6 bases and J shed 2 bases, with 8 bases lying between them. The CDR3 here is CASRQGRNQPQHF. CDR3 coding DNA: TGTGCCAGTAGACAGGGCCGCAATCAGCCCCAGCATTTT.

This chain connects TRBV5-1 to TRBJ2-1, with TRBD2 matching over 12 bases. CDR3 length equals 17 residues. Germline V lookup: CDR1 SGHRS, CDR2 YFSETQ. After removal of 0 bases from V and 9 bases from J, the junction contained 10 bases not matched to a gene. The CDR3 coding sequence is TGCGCCAGCAGCTTGGGGGCACTAGCGGGGGGCCCACCTGAGCAGTTCTTC. Protein: CASSLGALAGGPPEQFF.

The genes are TRBV28 and TRBJ2-7, with D possibly matching TRBD1 (6 bases). The CDR3 has 14 residues. Germline CDR1 is MDHEN and CDR2 is SYDVKM. Trimming shortened V by 4 bases and J by 3 bases, and 13 bases separated the two germline ends. CDR3 in amino acids: CASSSVTGLYEQYF. CDR3 bases: TGTGCCAGCAGTTCTGTGACAGGACTCTACGAGCAGTACTTC.

This chain joins TRBV30 and TRBJ2-3; TRBD1 agrees at 10 bases. The CDR3 totals 17 residues. Trimming at V came to 5 bases and at J to 0 bases, leaving 11 bases not matched to a gene. Germline CDR1 GTSNPN, CDR2 SVGIG (reference sequence). Written as DNA, the CDR3 is TGTGCCTGGGGACAGGGGGTACTAGAGTCTAGCACAGATACGCAGTATTTT. Translating gives CAWGQGVLESSTDTQYF.

Only a few counts were recorded for this clone. The V and J genes are TRBV6-8 and TRBJ2-1; a weak D match, TRBD2 (6 bases). V was shortened by 0 bases and J by 8 bases, with 11 bases between the two germline ends. Per the germline V gene, CDR1 is MNHGY and CDR2 is SAAAGT. The CDR3 is 14 amino acids. Here the CDR3 DNA reads TGTGCCAGCAGTTACTCGACCGGGGGACATGAGCAGTTCTTC. This sequence encodes CASSYSTGGHEQFF.

The sample holds a few counts of this clone. The rearrangement uses TRBV10-2 and TRBJ2-3, with D uncertain. From germline, CDR1 is WSHSY and CDR2 SAAADI. This CDR3 is 13 amino acids long. V was trimmed by 4 bases and J by 5 bases, leaving 10 bases between them. CDR3 amino acids: CASSVTRLDTQYF. The CDR3 coding sequence is TGCGCCAGCAGTGTAACTCGACTAGATACGCAGTATTTT.

The table lists this clone with a count of one. This chain links TRBV18 with TRBJ1-1; the D gene is possibly TRBD1 (5 bases). Germline CDR1 is KGHSH and CDR2 is LQKENI. The CDR3 extends over 12 amino acids. The V gene lost 6 bases and the J gene lost 4 bases, with 9 bases spanning the gap. The DNA for the CDR3 is TGTGCCAGCTCGGCCGGGACCACTGAAGCTTTCTTT. Encoded protein: CASSAGTTEAFF.